This T cell receptor (beta chain) derives from a study of cytomegalovirus exposure and HLA in healthy donors. V gave up 0 bases and J gave up 6 bases; unmatched junction bases: 9. The CDR3 loop spans 16 amino acids. Germline CDR1 SGHTS, CDR2 YDEGEE. PCR was performed using 60 Vbeta and 13 Jbeta primers. Method: immunoSEQ multiplex PCR; TCRdb's copy keeps in-frame clones and lacks some. The sample contains more than 95,000 clones, 65% to 80% of which appear only once. Source material: PBMCs. The sequence came from a female donor in good health and CMV-seropositive. The chain employs TRBV5-8 and TRBJ2-1; 7 bases match TRBD1. In DNA, the CDR3 is TGTGCCAGCAGCTTGGTTCAATTGGCAGGGGGCAATGAGCAGTTCTTC. Translating gives CASSLVQLAGGNEQFF.